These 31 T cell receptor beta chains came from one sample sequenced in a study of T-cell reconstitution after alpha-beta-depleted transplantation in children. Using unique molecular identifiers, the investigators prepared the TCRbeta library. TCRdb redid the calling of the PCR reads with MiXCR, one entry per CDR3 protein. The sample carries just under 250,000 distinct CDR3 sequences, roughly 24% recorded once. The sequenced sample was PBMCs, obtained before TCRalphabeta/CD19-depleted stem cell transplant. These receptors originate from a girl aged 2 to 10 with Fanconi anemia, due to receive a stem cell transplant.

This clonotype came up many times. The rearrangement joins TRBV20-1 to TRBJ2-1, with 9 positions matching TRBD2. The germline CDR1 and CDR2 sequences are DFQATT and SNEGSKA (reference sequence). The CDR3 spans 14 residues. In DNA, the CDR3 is TGCTCTAGCGGGATGCCTACCTCCTACAATGAGCAGTTCTTC. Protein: CSSGMPTSYNEQFF.

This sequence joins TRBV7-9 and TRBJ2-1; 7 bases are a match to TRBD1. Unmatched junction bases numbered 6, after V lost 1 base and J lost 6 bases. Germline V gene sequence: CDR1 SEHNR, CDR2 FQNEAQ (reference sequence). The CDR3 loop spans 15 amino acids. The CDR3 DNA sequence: TGTGCCAGCAGCTTAGTAGAGGGGGCTGTCAATGAGCAGTTCTTC. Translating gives CASSLVEGAVNEQFF.

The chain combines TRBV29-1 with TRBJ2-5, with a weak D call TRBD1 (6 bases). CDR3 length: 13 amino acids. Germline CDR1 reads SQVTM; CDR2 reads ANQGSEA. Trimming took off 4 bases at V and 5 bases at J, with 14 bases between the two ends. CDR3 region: CSVANRVEETQYF. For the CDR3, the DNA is TGCAGCGTTGCAAACAGGGTTGAGGAGACCCAGTACTTC. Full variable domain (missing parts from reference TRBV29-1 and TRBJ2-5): SAVISQKPSRDICQRGTSLTIQCQVDSQVTMMFWYRQQPGQSLTLIATANQGSEATYESGFVIDKFPISRPNLTFSTLTVSNMSPEDSSIYLCSVANRVEETQYFGPGTRLLVL.

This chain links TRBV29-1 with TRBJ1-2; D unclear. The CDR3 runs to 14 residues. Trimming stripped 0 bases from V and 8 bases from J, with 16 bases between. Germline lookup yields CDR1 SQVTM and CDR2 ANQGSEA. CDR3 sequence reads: CSVEDPVTPEGYTF. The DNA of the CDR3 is TGCAGCGTTGAAGATCCAGTAACACCGGAAGGCTACACCTTC.

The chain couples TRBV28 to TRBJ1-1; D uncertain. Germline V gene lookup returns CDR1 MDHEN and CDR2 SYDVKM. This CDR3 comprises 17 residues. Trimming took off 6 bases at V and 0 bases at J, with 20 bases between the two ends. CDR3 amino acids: CASSVSGGLTMNTEAFF. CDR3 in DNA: TGTGCCAGCAGCGTGTCGGGCGGGCTCACGATGAACACTGAAGCTTTCTTT.

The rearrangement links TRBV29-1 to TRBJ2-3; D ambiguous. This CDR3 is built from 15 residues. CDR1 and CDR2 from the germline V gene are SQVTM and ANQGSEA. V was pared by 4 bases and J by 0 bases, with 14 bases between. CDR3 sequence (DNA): TGCAGCGTTGCCGGACGTTTTTCTAGCACAGATACGCAGTATTTT. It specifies CSVAGRFSSTDTQYF.

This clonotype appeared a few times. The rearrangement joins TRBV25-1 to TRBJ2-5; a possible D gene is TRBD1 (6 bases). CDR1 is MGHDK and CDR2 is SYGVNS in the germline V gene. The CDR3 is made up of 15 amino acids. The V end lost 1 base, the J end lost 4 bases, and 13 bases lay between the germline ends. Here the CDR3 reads CASSESRTALETQYF. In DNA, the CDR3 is TGTGCCAGCAGTGAATCTAGGACAGCCCTAGAGACCCAGTACTTC.

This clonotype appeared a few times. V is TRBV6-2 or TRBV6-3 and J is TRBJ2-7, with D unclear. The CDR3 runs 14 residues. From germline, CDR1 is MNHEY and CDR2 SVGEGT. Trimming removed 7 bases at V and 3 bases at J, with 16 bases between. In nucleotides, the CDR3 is TGTGCCAGCACCAACAGACTCCTACTCTACGAGCAGTACTTC. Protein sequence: CASTNRLLLYEQYF.

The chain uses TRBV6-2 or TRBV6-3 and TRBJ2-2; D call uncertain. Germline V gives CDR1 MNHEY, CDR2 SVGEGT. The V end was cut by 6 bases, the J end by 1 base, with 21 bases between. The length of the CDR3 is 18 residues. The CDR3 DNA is TGTGCCAGCAGAAACCCGCTAAGTGGGGTGGTGAACACCGGGGAGCTGTTTTTT. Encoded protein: CASRNPLSGVVNTGELFF.

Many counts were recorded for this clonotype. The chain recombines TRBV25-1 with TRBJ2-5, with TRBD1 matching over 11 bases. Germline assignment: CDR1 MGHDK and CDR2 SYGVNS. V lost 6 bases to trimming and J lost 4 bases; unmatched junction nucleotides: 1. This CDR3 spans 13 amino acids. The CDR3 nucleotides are TGTGCCAGCAGGGACAGGGGGCGAGAGACCCAGTACTTC. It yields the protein CASRDRGRETQYF.

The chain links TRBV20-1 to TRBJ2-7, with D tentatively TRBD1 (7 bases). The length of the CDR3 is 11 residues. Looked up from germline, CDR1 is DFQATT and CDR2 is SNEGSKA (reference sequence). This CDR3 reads CRASRGAEQYF. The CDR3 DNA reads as TGCAGAGCGAGCAGGGGGGCCGAGCAGTACTTC.

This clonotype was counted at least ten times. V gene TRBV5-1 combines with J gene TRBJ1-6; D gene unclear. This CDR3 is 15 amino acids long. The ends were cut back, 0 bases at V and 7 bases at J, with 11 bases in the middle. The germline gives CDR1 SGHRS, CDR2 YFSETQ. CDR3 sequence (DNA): TGCGCCAGCAGCTTGGAAAGGACTGGGAATTCACCCCTCCACTTT. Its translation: CASSLERTGNSPLHF.

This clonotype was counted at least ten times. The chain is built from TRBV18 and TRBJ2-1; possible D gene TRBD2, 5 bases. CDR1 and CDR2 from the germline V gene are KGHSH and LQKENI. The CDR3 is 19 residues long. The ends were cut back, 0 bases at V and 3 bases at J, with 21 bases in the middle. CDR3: CASSPPTLTIIDHYNEQFF. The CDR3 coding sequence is TGTGCCAGCTCACCACCGACTCTGACTATAATCGACCACTACAATGAGCAGTTCTTC.

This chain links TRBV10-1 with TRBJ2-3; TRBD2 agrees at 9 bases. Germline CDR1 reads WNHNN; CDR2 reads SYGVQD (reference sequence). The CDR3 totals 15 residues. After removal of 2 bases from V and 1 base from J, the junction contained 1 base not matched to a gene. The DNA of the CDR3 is TGCGCCAGCAGTGAGGAGCGGGAGGGCACAGATACGCAGTATTTT. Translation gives CASSEEREGTDTQYF.

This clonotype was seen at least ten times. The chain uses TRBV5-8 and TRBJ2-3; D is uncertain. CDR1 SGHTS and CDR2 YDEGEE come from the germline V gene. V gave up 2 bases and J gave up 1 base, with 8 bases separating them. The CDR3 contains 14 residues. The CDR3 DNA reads TGTGCCAGCAGCTTATCAATTCGCACAGATACGCAGTATTTT. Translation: CASSLSIRTDTQYF.

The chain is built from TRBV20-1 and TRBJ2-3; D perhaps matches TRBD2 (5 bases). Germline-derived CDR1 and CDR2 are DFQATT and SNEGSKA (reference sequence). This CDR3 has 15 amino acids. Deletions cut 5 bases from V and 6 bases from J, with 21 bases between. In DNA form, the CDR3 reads TGCAGTGCTCATGTACGAGGGTTAGCGTGGGATACGCAGTATTTT. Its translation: CSAHVRGLAWDTQYF.

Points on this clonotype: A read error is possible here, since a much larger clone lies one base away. This CDR3 reads CASSTTGGAGTQYF. CDR3 coding DNA: TGTGCCAGCAGCACAACAGGGGGCGCAGGGACCCAGTACTTC. The chain is built from TRBV7-2 and TRBJ2-5, with 9 bases lining up with TRBD1. The V gene's germline CDR1 is SGHTA and CDR2 FQGNSA. This CDR3 contains 14 residues. Trimming at V came to 5 bases and at J to 7 bases, leaving 8 bases not matched to a gene.

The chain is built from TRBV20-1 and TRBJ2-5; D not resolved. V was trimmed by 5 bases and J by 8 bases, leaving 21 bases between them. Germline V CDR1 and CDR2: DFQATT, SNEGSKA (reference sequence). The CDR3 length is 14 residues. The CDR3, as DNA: TGCAGTGCTCCCGATTGGGCCAGTATTAGAACCCAGTACTTC. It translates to CSAPDWASIRTQYF.

The CDR3 DNA is TGCAGCGGACTAGCGGGAGCAGATACGCAGTATTTT. Translated, it gives CSGLAGADTQYF. This rearrangement joins TRBV29-1 to TRBJ2-3, with 12 bases identical to TRBD2. Germline V gene sequence: CDR1 SQVTM, CDR2 ANQGSEA. With V trimmed by 7 bases and J by 4 bases, 0 bases remained unmatched. This CDR3 has 12 amino acids.

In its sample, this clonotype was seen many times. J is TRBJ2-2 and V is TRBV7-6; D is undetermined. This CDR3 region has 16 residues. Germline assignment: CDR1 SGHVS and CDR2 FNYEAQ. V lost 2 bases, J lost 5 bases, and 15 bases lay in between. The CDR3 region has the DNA TGTGCCAGCAGCTTAAACCGACTGCCTTCTACCGGGGAGCTGTTTTTT. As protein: CASSLNRLPSTGELFF.

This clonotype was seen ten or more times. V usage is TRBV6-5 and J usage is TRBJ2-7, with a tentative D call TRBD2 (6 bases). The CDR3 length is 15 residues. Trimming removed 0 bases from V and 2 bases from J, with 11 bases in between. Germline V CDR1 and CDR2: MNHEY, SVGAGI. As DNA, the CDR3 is TGTGCCAGCAGTTACTCGGAGGGAGCGACCTACGAGCAGTACTTC. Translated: CASSYSEGATYEQYF.

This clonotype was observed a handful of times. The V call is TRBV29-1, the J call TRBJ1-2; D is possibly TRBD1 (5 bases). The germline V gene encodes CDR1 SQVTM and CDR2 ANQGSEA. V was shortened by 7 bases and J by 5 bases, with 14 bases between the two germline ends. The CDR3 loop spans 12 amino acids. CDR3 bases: TGCAGCGGACGGGACGGCGAGTATGGCTACACCTTC. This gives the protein CSGRDGEYGYTF.

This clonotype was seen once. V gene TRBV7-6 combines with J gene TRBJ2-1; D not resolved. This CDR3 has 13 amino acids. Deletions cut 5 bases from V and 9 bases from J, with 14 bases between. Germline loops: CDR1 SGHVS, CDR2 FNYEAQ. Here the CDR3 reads CASSLVSGVEQFF. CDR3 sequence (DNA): TGTGCCAGCAGCCTAGTCTCGGGTGTTGAGCAGTTCTTC.

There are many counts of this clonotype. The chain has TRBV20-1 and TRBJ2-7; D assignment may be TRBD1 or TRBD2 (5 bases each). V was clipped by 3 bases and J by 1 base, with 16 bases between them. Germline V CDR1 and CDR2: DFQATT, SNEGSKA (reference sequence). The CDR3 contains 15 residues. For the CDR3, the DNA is TGCAGTGCTAGTCCGACGGGGCAAGTTTCCTACGAGCAGTACTTC. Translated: CSASPTGQVSYEQYF.

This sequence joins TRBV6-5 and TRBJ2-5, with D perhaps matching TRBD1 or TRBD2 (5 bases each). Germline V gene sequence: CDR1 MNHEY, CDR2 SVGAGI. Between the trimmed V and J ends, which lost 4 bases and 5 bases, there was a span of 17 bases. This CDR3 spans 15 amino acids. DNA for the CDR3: TGTGCCAGCAGTTCCCAGGCCGGCGAGGGGGAGACCCAGTACTTC. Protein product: CASSSQAGEGETQYF.

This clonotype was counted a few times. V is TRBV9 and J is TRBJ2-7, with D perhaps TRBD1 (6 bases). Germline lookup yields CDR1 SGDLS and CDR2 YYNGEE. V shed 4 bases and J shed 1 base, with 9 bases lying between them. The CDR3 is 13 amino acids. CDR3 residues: CASSPGVSYEQYF. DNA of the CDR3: TGTGCCAGCAGCCCAGGGGTATCCTACGAGCAGTACTTC.

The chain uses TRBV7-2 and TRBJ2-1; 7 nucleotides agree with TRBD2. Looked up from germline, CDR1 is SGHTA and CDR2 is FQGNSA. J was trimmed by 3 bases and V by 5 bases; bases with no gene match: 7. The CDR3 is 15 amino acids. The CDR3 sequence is CASSPRAGIYNEQFF. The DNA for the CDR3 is TGTGCCAGCAGCCCACGAGCGGGAATCTACAATGAGCAGTTCTTC. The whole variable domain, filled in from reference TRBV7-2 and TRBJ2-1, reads GAGVSQSPSNKVTEKGKDVELRCDPISGHTALYWYRQSLGQGLEFLIYFQGNSAPDKSGLPSDRFSAERTGGSVSTLTIQRTQQEDSAVYLCASSPRAGIYNEQFFGPGTRLTVL.

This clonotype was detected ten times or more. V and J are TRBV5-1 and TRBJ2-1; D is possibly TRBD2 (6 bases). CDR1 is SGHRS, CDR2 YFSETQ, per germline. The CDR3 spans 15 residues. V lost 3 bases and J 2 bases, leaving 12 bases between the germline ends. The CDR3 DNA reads TGCGCCAGCAGCTCCCGGGACTTAACCTACAATGAGCAGTTCTTC. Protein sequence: CASSSRDLTYNEQFF.

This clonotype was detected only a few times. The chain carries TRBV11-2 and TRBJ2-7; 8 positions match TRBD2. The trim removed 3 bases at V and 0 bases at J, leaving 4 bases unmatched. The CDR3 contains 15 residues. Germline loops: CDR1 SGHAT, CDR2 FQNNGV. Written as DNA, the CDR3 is TGTGCCAGCAGCTTGGTGGGACTAGACTCCTACGAGCAGTACTTC. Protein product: CASSLVGLDSYEQYF.

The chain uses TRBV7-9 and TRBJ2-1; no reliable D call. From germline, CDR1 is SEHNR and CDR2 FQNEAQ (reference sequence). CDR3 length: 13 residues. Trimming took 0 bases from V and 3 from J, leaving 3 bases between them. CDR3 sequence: CASSLANYNEQFF. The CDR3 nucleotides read TGTGCCAGCAGCTTAGCCAACTACAATGAGCAGTTCTTC.

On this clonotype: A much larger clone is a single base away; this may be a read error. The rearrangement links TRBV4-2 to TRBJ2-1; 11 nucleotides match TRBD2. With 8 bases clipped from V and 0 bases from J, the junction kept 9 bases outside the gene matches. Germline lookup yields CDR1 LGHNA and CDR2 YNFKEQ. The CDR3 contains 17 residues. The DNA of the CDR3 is TGTGCCAGCGGCCCTAGCGGGAGGACGAGCTCCTACAATGAGCAGTTCTTC. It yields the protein CASGPSGRTSSYNEQFF.